The 7 T cell receptor beta chains reported below all come from one sample, sequenced in a study of cytomegalovirus exposure and HLA in healthy donors. Sequencing was performed with immunoSEQ multiplex PCR; in TCRdb, only in-frame clones are kept and a portion is missing. Here the sample spans more than 90,000 clones, more than 75% being singletons. Material for sequencing was PBMCs. The receptor set was obtained from a man between 18 and 35 years old in good health and CMV-seronegative.

V and J are TRBV5-5 and TRBJ2-5; D is possibly TRBD1 (6 bases). CDR1 is SGHKS, CDR2 YYEKEE, per germline (reference sequence). V was trimmed by 4 bases and J by 5 bases, leaving 15 bases between them. The CDR3 has 14 amino acids. This chain's CDR3 is CASSGLTGGETQYF. CDR3 in DNA: TGTGCCAGCAGCGGGCTGACAGGAGGTGAGACCCAGTACTTC. Looking up the rest from reference TRBV5-5 and TRBJ2-5 gives the full variable domain: DAGVTQSPTHLIKTRGQQVTLRCSPISGHKSVSWYQQVLGQGPQFIFQYYEKEERGRGNFPDRFSARQFPNYSSELNVNALLLGDSALYLCASSGLTGGETQYFGPGTRLLVL.

The rearrangement links TRBV7-2 to TRBJ2-1; 9 bases align to TRBD1. Germline values: CDR1 SGHTA, CDR2 FQGNSA. CDR3 length: 15 residues. After removal of 4 bases from V and 3 bases from J, the junction contained 4 bases not matched to a gene. CDR3 nucleotides: TGTGCCAGCAGCTCCCCGGGACAGGGCTACAATGAGCAGTTCTTC. This codes for CASSSPGQGYNEQFF.

The chain carries TRBV27 and TRBJ1-2; 11 bases are shared with TRBD1. CDR3 length equals 15 residues. Germline CDR1 and CDR2: MNHEY and SMNVEV (reference sequence). Unmatched junction bases numbered 3, after V lost 2 bases and J lost 4 bases. Here the CDR3 DNA reads TGTGCCAGCAGTTTACTCGGACAGGGGGCCTATGGCTACACCTTC. Translation: CASSLLGQGAYGYTF.

This chain uses TRBV5-1 with TRBJ1-1; D perhaps matches TRBD1 (5 bases). V was pared by 4 bases and J by 3 bases, with 16 bases between. Germline V gives CDR1 SGHRS, CDR2 YFSETQ. The CDR3 is 15 amino acids. CDR3 region: CASSSRPRADTEAFF. CDR3 DNA sequence: TGCGCCAGCAGCAGTAGACCCAGGGCTGACACTGAAGCTTTCTTT.

This chain joins TRBV6-4 and TRBJ2-4; D uncertain. The CDR3 contains 15 residues. Germline values: CDR1 MRHNA, CDR2 SNTAGT. V dropped 0 bases and J dropped 3 bases, with 9 bases sitting between them. The CDR3: CASSDSHSDKNIQYF. CDR3 DNA: TGTGCCAGCAGTGACTCCCACTCTGACAAAAACATTCAGTACTTC.

The chain links TRBV29-1 to TRBJ1-4; D gene uncertain. Germline lookup yields CDR1 SQVTM and CDR2 ANQGSEA. The V gene lost 2 bases and the J gene lost 8 bases, with 12 bases spanning the gap. The CDR3 length is 13 residues. Here the CDR3 DNA reads TGCAGCGTTGAACTACCGCTTACCGAAAAACTGTTTTTT. Encoded protein: CSVELPLTEKLFF.

The gene calls are TRBV6-1 and TRBJ1-4, with 7 positions matching TRBD1. The CDR3 runs to 15 residues. The J segment lost 0 bases and the V segment lost 4 bases, leaving 2 bases of the junction unmatched. The germline gives CDR1 MNHNS, CDR2 SASEGT. The CDR3 DNA is TGTGCCAGCAGTGCCGGACAGGCAACTAATGAAAAACTGTTTTTT. Amino acid sequence: CASSAGQATNEKLFF.